This entry concerns a single T cell receptor (beta chain). The sample belongs to a study of blood T cell repertoires in COVID-19. CDR1 LGHDT and CDR2 YNNKEL come from the germline V gene (reference sequence). The V gene lost 2 bases and the J gene lost 4 bases, with 5 bases spanning the gap. CDR3 size: 12 residues. In the original processing: By means of reference gene primer amplification, nucleated cell counts were estimated. Libraries were prepared by immunoSEQ multiplex PCR; TCRdb keeps only in-frame clonotypes and omits some of them. The DNA was the basis for D and trimming; V, J and clone size are from that table. The sample includes about 500,000 clones, roughly nine tenths of them seen just once.

This chain joins TRBV3-1 (or the pseudogene TRBV3-2) and TRBJ1-2; D ambiguous. The material sequenced was peripheral blood. The source of this sequence is a man between 18 and 35 years old with COVID-19, enrolled during active disease. CDR3 sequence: CASSQRVYGYTF. CDR3 DNA: TGTGCCAGCAGCCAACGGGTCTATGGCTACACCTTC.